This T cell receptor beta chain was observed in a study of OX40 agonist ivuxolimab in advanced cancers. Turning to the study itself: Ivuxolimab, an agonistic anti-OX40 (CD134) antibody, was given to patients. Broader study findings: Low normalized clonal expansion also occurred in some nonresponding patients. Relative to CD4+, CD8+ T cells held more expanded clones on average.

The data were produced by immunoSEQ multiplex PCR, yet TCRdb's version contains in-frame clones alone and is incomplete. Of around 54,000 clones listed, 85% to 95% are singletons. The CDR3 is 15 residues long. Germline V gene sequence: CDR1 LNHDA, CDR2 SQIVND (reference sequence). V lost 2 bases to trimming and J lost 4 bases; unmatched junction nucleotides: 5. Patients who had autoimmune disease history or got systemic immunosuppression were left out. Points on this clone: Antigen specificity is unknown.

The sample was CD4+ or CD8+ T cells sorted from blood, taken in a trial of the OX40 agonist ivuxolimab. The source of this sequence is an adult with an advanced solid tumor such as melanoma, head and neck, liver or kidney cancer. V and J are TRBV19 and TRBJ2-1; 7 bases match TRBD2. CDR3: CASSISLAEYNEQFF. The CDR3 DNA reads TGTGCCAGTAGTATAAGTCTAGCGGAGTACAATGAGCAGTTCTTC. Variable domain in full (rest from reference TRBV19 and TRBJ2-1): DGGITQSPKYLFRKEGQNVTLSCEQNLNHDAMYWYRQDPGQGLRLIYYSQIVNDFQKGDIAEGYSVSREKKESFPLTVTSAQKNPTAFYLCASSISLAEYNEQFFGPGTRLTVL.